This T cell receptor (beta chain) was found in a study of T cells after yellow fever vaccination. One entry per CDR3 protein results from TCRdb running MiXCR on the 5' RACE reads. Of 230,000 or so distinct CDR3 sequences in the sample, over 3% were seen once. Trimming took off 4 bases at V and 0 bases at J, with 10 bases between the two ends. The germline CDR1 and CDR2 sequences are SQVTM and ANQGSEA. The CDR3 has 14 residues. This clonotype occurred many times. The receptor's source is a man younger than 30 who received the YFV17D yellow fever vaccine. This sample comprised PBMCs, obtained 15 days after the yellow fever booster vaccination. This rearrangement joins TRBV29-1 to TRBJ1-5; D call uncertain. The DNA for the CDR3 is TGCAGCGTTGCCGGGCAGGATAGCAATCAGCCCCAGCATTTT. This sequence encodes CSVAGQDSNQPQHF.